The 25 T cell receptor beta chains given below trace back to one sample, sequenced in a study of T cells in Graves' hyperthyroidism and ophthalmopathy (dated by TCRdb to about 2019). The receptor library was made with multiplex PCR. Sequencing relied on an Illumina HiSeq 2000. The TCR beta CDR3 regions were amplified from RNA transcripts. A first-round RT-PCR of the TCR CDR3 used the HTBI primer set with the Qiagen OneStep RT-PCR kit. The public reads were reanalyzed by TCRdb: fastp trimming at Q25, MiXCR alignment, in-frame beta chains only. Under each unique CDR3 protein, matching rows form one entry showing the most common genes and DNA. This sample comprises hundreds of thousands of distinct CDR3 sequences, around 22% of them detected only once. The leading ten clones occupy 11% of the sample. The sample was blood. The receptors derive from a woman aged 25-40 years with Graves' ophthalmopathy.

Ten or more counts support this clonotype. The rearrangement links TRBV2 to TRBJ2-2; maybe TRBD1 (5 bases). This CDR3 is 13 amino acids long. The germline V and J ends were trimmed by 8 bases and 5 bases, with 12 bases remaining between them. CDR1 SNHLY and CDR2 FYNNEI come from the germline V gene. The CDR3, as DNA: TGTGCCAGCCGCAGGGAATTGACCGGGGAGCTGTTTTTT. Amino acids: CASRRELTGELFF.

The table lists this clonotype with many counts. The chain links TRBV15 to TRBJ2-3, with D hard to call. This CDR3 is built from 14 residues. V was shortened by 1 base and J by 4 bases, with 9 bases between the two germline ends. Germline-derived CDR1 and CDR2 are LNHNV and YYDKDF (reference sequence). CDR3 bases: TGTGCCACCAGCAGAGTGGTGGTGGCAGATACGCAGTATTTT. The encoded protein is CATSRVVVADTQYF.

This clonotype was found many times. The CDR3 DNA follows: TGTGCCAGCGGAAATACAGGGGGCAGCTATGGCTACACCTTC. Translated: CASGNTGGSYGYTF. The chain carries TRBV6-5 and TRBJ1-2; 9 nucleotides line up with TRBD1. After removal of 8 bases from V and 4 bases from J, the junction contained 8 bases not matched to a gene. Germline V lookup: CDR1 MNHEY, CDR2 SVGAGI. The CDR3 runs 14 residues.

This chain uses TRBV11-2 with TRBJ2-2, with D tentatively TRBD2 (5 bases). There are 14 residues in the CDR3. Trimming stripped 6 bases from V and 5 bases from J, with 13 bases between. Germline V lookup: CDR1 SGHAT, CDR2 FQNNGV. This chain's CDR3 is CASSPGKGTGELFF. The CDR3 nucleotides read TGTGCCAGCAGTCCGGGAAAAGGGACCGGGGAGCTGTTTTTT.

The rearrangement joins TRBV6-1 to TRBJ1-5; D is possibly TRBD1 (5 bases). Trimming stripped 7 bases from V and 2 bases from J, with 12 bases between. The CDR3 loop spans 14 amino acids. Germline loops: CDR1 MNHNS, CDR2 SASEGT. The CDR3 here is CASKPGQGNQPQHF. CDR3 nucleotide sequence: TGTGCCAGCAAACCGGGGCAGGGCAATCAGCCCCAGCATTTT.

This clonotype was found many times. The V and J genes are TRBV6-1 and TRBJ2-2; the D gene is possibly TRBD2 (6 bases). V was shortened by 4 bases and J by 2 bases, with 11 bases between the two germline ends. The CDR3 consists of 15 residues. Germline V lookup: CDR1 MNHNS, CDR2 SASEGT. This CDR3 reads CASSGGVTNTGELFF. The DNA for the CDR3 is TGTGCCAGCAGTGGGGGGGTTACAAACACCGGGGAGCTGTTTTTT.

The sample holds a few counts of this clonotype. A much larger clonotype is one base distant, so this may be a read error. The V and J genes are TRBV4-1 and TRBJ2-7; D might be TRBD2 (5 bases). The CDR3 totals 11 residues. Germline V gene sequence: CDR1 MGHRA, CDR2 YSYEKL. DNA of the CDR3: TGCGTCAGCAGCCAAGAGGGCGAGCAGTACTTC. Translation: CVSSQEGEQYF.

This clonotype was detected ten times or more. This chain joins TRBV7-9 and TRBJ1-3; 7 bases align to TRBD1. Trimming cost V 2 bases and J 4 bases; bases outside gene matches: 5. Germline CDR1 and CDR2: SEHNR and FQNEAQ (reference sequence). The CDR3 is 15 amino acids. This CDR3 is CASSLPRGLGNTIYF. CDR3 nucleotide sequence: TGTGCCAGCAGCTTACCCAGGGGGTTAGGAAACACCATATATTTT.

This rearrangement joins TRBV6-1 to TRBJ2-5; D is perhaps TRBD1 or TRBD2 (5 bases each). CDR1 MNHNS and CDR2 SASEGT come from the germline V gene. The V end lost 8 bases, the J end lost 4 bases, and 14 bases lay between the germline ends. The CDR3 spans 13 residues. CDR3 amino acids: CASGWDPRETQYF. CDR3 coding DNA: TGTGCCAGCGGATGGGACCCAAGAGAGACCCAGTACTTC.

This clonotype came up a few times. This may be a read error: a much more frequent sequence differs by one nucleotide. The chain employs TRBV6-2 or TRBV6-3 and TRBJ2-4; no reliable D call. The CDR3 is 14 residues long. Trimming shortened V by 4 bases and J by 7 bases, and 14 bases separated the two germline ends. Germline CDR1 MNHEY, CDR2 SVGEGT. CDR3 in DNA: TGTGCCAGCAGTTGTTGGGGAATTCAGAACATTCAGTACTTC. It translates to CASSCWGIQNIQYF.

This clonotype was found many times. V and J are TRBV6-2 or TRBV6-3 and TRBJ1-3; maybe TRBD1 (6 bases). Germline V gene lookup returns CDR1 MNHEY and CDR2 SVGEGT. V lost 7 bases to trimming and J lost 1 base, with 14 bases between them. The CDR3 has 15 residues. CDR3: CASTRSGQSGNTIYF. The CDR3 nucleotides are TGTGCCAGCACCCGGTCCGGACAGTCTGGAAACACCATATATTTT.

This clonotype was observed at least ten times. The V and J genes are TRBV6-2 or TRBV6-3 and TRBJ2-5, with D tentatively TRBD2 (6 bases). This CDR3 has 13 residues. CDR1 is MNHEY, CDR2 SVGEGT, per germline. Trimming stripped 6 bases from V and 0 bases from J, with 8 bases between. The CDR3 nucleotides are TGTGCCAGCAGACGACTAGACCAAGAGACCCAGTACTTC. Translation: CASRRLDQETQYF.

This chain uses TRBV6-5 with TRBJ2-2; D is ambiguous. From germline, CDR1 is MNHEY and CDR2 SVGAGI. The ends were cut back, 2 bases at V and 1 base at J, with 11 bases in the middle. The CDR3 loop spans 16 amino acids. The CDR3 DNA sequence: TGTGCCAGCAGTTACCTGGAAACGATGAACACCGGGGAGCTGTTTTTT. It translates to CASSYLETMNTGELFF.

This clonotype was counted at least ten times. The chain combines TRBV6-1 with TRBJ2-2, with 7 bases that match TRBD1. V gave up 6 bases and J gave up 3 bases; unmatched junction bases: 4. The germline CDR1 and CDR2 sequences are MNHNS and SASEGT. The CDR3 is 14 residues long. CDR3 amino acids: CASSPGQHTGELFF. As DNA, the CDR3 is TGTGCCAGCAGCCCGGGACAGCACACCGGGGAGCTGTTTTTT.

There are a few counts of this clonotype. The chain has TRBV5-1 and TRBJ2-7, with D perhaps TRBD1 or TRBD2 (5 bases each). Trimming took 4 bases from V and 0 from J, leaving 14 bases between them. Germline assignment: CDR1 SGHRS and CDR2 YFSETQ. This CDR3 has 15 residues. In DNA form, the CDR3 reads TGCGCCAGCAGCGACCCGGGACGGGACTCCTACGAGCAGTACTTC. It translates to CASSDPGRDSYEQYF.

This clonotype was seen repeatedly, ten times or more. The CDR3 sequence: CASTRGGVVQPQHF. The CDR3 nucleotides read TGTGCCAGCACCCGAGGGGGGGTTGTACAGCCCCAGCATTTT. The rearrangement links TRBV12-3 or TRBV12-4 to TRBJ1-5; weak D call: TRBD1 (6 bases). Between the trimmed V and J ends, which lost 7 bases and 7 bases, there was a span of 17 bases. The CDR3 is 14 residues long.

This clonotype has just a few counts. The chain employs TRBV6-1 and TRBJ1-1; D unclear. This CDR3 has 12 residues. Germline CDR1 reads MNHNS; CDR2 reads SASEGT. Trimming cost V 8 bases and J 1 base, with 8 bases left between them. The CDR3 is CASQDPNTEAFF. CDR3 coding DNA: TGTGCCAGCCAAGATCCGAACACTGAAGCTTTCTTT.

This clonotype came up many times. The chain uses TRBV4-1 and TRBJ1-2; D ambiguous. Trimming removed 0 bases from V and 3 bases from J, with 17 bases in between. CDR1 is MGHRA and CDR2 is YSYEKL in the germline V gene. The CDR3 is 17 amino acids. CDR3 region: CASSQETMGPNDYGYTF. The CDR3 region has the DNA TGCGCCAGCAGCCAAGAGACCATGGGCCCTAACGACTATGGCTACACCTTC.

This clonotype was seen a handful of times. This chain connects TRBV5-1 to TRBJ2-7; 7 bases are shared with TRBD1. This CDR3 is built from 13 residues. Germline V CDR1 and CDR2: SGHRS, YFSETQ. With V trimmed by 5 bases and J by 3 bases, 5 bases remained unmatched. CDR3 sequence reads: CASRTGYYYEQYF. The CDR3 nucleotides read TGCGCCAGCAGGACAGGGTACTACTACGAGCAGTACTTC.

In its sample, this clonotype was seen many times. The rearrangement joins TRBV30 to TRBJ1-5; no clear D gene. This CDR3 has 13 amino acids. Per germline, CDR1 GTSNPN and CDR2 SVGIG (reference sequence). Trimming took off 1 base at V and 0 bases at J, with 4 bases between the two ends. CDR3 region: CAWSGGSNQPQHF. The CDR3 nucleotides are TGTGCCTGGAGTGGCGGTAGCAATCAGCCCCAGCATTTT.

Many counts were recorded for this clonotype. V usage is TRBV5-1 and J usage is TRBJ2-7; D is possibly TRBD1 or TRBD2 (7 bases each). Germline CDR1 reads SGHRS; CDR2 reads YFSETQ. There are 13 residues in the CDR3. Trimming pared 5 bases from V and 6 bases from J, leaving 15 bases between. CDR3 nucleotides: TGCGCCAGCAGGCCAGGGGGGGCTCTCGAGCAGTACTTC. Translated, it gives CASRPGGALEQYF.

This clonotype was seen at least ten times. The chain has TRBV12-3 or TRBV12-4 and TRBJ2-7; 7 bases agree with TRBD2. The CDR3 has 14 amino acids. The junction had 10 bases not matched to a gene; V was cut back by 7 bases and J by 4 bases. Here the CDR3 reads CASTLGGYGYEQYF. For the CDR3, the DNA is TGTGCCAGCACCTTGGGAGGGTACGGGTACGAGCAGTACTTC.

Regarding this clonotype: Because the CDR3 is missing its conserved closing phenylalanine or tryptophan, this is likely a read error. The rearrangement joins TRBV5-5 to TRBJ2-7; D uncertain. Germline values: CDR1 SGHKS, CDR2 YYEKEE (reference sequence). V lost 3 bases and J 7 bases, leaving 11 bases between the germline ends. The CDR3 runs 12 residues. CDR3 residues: CASSSQGIEQYS. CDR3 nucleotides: TGTGCCAGCAGCTCTCAAGGTATTGAGCAGTACTCC.

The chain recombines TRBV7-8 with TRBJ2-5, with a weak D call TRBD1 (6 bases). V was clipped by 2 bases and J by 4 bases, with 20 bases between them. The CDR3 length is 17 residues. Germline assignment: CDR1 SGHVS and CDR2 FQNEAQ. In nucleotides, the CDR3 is TGTGCCAGCAGCTTACTTTCCGGGACACCCGAGGGAGAGACCCAGTACTTC. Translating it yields CASSLLSGTPEGETQYF.

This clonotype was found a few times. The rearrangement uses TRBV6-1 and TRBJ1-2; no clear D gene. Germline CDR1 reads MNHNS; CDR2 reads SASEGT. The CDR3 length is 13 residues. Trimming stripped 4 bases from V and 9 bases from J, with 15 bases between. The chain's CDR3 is CASSADNYGSYTF. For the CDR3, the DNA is TGTGCCAGCAGTGCAGACAACTATGGGAGCTACACCTTC.